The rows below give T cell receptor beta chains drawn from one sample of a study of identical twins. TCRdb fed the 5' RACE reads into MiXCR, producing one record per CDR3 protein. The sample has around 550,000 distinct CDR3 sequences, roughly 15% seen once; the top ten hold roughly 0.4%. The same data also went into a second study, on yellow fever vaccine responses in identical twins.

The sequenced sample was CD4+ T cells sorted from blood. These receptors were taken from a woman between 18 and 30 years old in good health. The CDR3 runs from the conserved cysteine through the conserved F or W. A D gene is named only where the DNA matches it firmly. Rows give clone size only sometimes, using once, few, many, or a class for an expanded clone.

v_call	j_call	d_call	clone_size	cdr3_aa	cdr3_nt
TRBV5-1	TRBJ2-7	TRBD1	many	CASSKDRTPHEQYF	TGCGCCAGCAGCAAGGACAGGACCCCCCACGAGCAGTACTTC
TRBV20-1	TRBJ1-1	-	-	CSASKPGTGAEAFF	TGCAGTGCTAGTAAGCCAGGGACGGGGGCTGAAGCTTTCTTT
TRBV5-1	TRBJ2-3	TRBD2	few	CASSWSDLAGGTDTQYF	TGCGCCAGCAGCTGGTCCGATCTAGCGGGGGGCACAGATACGCAGTATTTT
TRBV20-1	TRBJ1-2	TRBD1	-	CSASELQGIYGYTF	TGCAGTGCTAGCGAACTACAGGGGATATATGGCTACACCTTC
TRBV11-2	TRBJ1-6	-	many	CASSLGHGDSPLHF	TGTGCCAGCAGCCTGGGACACGGAGATTCACCCCTCCACTTT
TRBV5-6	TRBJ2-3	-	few	CASSEGYGAGTDTQYF	TGTGCCAGCAGCGAAGGATATGGGGCCGGCACAGATACGCAGTATTTT
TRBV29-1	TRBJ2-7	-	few	CSAGHDSGEQYF	TGCAGCGCCGGCCATGACAGTGGCGAGCAGTACTTC
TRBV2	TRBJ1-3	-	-	CASSERASGANTIYF	TGTGCCAGCAGTGAACGGGCCAGTGGGGCGAACACCATATATTTT
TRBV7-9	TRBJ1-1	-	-	CASSLSLQGTEAFF	TGTGCCAGCAGCTTATCCCTTCAGGGCACTGAAGCTTTCTTT
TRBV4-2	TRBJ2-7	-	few	CASSNRNEQYF	TGTGCCAGCAGCAATCGGAACGAGCAGTACTTC
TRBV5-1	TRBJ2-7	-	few	CASSLNRDYEQYF	TGCGCCAGCAGCTTGAACAGGGACTACGAGCAGTACTTC
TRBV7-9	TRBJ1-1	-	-	CASSSQGRDTEAFF	TGTGCCAGCAGCTCTCAGGGGAGGGACACTGAAGCTTTCTTT
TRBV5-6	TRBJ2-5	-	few	CASSTRQGRGPIETQYF	TGTGCCAGCAGCACCCGCCAGGGGCGGGGTCCCATAGAGACCCAGTACTTC
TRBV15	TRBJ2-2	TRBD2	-	CATSRDPTLAGLNTGELFF	TGTGCCACCAGCAGGGATCCGACTCTAGCGGGATTGAACACCGGGGAGCTGTTTTTT
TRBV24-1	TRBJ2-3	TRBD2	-	CATSLSGRPTDTQYF	TGTGCCACCTCTCTTAGCGGGAGGCCGACAGATACGCAGTATTTT
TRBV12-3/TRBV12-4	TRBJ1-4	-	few	CASALQQGIGEKLFF	TGTGCCAGCGCCCTGCAGCAGGGAATAGGGGAAAAACTGTTTTTT
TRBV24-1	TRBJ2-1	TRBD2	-	CATSDPGGGNEQFF	TGTGCCACCAGTGACCCGGGCGGGGGCAATGAGCAGTTCTTC
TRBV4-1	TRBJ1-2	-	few	CASSQRTGMGGYTF	TGCGCCAGCAGCCAACGAACAGGGATGGGAGGCTACACCTTC
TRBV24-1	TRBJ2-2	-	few	CATRGPLDTGELFF	TGTGCCACCAGGGGGCCTCTCGACACCGGGGAGCTGTTTTTT
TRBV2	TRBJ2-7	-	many	CASLTPSKDYEQYF	TGTGCCAGCCTGACTCCCTCCAAGGACTACGAGCAGTACTTC
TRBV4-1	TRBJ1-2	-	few	CASSFTGIRDYGYTF	TGCGCCAGCAGCTTCACAGGGATCCGGGACTATGGCTACACCTTC
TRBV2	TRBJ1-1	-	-	CASSEDSLWTEAFF	TGTGCCAGCAGTGAGGACAGCCTTTGGACTGAAGCTTTCTTT
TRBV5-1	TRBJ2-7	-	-	CASSLVPGPYEQYF	TGCGCCAGCAGCTTGGTTCCAGGCCCCTACGAGCAGTACTTC
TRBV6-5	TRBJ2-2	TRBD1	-	CASSSGTGGAGELFF	TGTGCCAGCAGTTCCGGGACAGGGGGAGCCGGGGAGCTGTTTTTT
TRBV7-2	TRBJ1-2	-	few	CASSLGGRAGYGYTF	TGTGCCAGCAGCTTAGGGGGCAGGGCGGGCTATGGCTACACCTTC
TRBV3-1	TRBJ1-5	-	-	CASSRGVGNQPQHF	TGTGCCAGCAGCAGGGGTGTTGGCAATCAGCCCCAGCATTTT
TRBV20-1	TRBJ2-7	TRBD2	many	CSAREASGGDAYEQYF	TGCAGTGCTAGAGAGGCTAGCGGGGGGGATGCCTACGAGCAGTACTTC
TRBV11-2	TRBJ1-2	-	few	CASSHQDSYGYTF	TGTGCCAGCAGCCACCAGGACAGCTATGGCTACACCTTC
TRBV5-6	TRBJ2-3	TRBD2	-	CASSFRTSGSPDTQYF	TGTGCCAGCAGCTTCAGAACTAGCGGGAGCCCAGATACGCAGTATTTT
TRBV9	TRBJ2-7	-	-	CASSVTGTNPYEQYF	TGTGCCAGCAGCGTTACCGGGACCAACCCCTACGAGCAGTACTTC
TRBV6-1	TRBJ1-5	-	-	CASSGKEGRNQPQHF	TGTGCCAGCAGTGGTAAAGAAGGGCGCAATCAGCCCCAGCATTTT
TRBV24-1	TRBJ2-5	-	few	CATSTPDGQETQYF	TGTGCCACCAGTACCCCGGACGGGCAAGAGACCCAGTACTTC
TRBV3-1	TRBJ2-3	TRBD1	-	CASSQTGQSISTDTQYF	TGTGCCAGCAGCCAAACGGGACAGTCGATTAGCACAGATACGCAGTATTTT
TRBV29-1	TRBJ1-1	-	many	CSVAQGNTEAFF	TGCAGCGTTGCCCAGGGCAACACTGAAGCTTTCTTT
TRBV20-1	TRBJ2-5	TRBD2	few	CSAKRGYQETQYF	TGCAGTGCTAAGCGGGGGTACCAAGAGACCCAGTACTTC
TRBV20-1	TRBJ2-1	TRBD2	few	CSAILAGGDNEQFF	TGCAGTGCTATCCTAGCGGGGGGTGACAATGAGCAGTTCTTC
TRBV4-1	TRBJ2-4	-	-	CASSQVWGEIGIQYF	TGCGCCAGCAGCCAAGTTTGGGGGGAGATAGGCATTCAGTACTTC
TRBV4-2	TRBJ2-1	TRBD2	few	CASSKTSGGSYNEQFF	TGTGCCAGCAGCAAGACTAGCGGGGGCTCCTACAATGAGCAGTTCTTC
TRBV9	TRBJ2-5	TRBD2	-	CASSVLAGGETQYF	TGTGCCAGCAGCGTACTAGCGGGAGGGGAGACCCAGTACTTC
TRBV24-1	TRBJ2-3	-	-	CATSDWRGRTDTQYF	TGTGCCACCAGTGATTGGAGGGGGCGTACAGATACGCAGTATTTT
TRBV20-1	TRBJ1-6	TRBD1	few	CSADLGTGFNSPLHF	TGCAGTGCCGACCTCGGGACAGGGTTCAATTCACCCCTCCACTTT
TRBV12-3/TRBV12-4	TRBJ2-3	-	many	CASSFERADTQYF	TGTGCCAGCAGTTTCGAGAGGGCTGATACGCAGTATTTT
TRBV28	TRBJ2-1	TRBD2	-	CASSLGGTSGRVTFF	TGTGCCAGCAGTTTAGGAGGGACTAGCGGGAGGGTTACGTTCTTC
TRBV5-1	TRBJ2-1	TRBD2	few	CASSRAMTSGGYNEQFF	TGCGCCAGCAGCCGGGCGATGACTAGCGGAGGCTACAATGAGCAGTTCTTC
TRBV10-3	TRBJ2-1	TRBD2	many	CAISSLAGGGLNEQFF	TGTGCCATCAGTTCCTTAGCGGGAGGAGGACTCAATGAGCAGTTCTTC
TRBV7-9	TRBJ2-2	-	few	CASSLEPTGELFF	TGTGCCAGCAGCTTAGAACCCACCGGGGAGCTGTTTTTT
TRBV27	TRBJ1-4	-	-	CASSFRGGSGEKLFF	TGTGCCAGCAGTTTCCGGGGAGGGAGTGGTGAAAAACTGTTTTTT
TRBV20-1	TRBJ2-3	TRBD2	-	CSASKKDSGRPSLTQYF	TGCAGTGCTAGCAAAAAGGATAGCGGGAGGCCCTCCCTTACGCAGTATTTT
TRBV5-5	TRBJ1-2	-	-	CASSLRQGTNYGYTF	TGTGCCAGCAGCTTGCGGCAGGGTACCAACTATGGCTACACCTTC
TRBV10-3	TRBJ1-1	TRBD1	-	CAISVTGAYFVNTEAFF	TGTGCCATCAGTGTAACAGGGGCCTACTTTGTGAACACTGAAGCTTTCTTT
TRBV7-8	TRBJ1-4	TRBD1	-	CASSKTKTGYPNEKLFF	TGTGCCAGCAGCAAGACAAAGACAGGGTACCCTAATGAAAAACTGTTTTTT
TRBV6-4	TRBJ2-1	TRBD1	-	CASSAQGAGNEQFF	TGTGCCAGCAGTGCTCAGGGGGCTGGCAATGAGCAGTTCTTC
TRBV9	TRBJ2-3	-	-	CASSPTQRTDTQYF	TGTGCCAGCAGCCCGACCCAGCGGACAGATACGCAGTATTTT
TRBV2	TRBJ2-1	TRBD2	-	CASSEPRTSGHNEQFF	TGTGCCAGCAGTGAACCACGGACTAGCGGCCACAATGAGCAGTTCTTC
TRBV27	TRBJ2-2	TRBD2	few	CASRRRLAGDTGELFF	TGTGCCAGCAGACGCCGACTTGCGGGAGACACCGGGGAGCTGTTTTTT